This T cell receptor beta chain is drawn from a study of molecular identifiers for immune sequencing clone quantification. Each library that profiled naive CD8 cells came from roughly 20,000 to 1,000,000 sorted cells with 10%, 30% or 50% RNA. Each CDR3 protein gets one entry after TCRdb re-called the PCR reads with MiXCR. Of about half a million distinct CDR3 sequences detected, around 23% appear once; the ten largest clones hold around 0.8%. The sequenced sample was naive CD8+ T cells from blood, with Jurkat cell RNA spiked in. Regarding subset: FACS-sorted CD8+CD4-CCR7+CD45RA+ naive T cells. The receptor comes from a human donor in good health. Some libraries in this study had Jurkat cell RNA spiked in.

For the CDR3, the DNA is TGTGCCAGCAGCGTAGGCTTAGATAAGCCCCAGCATTTT. Translating gives CASSVGLDKPQHF. The rearrangement joins TRBV9 to TRBJ1-5; no reliable D call. The germline CDR1 and CDR2 sequences are SGDLS and YYNGEE. The CDR3 sequence is 13 residues long. Trimming cost V 0 bases and J 8 bases, with 9 bases left between them.